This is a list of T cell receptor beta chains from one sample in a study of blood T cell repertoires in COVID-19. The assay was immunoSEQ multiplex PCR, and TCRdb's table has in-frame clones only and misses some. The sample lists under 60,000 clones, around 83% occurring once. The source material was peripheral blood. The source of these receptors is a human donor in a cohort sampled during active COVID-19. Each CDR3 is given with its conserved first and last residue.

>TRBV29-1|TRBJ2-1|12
CSANSGDNEQFF
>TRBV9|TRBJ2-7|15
CASSPLGTGDYEQYF
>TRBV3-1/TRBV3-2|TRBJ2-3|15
CASSQRTGATDTQYF
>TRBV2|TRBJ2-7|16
CASSESRGTSGRKQYF
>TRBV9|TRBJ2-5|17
CASSVGSQFGVQETQYF
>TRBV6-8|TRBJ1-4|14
CASSCYREGEKLFF
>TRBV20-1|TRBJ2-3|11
CSAREGLAGDF
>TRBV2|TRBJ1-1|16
CASGNRAGTLNTEAFF
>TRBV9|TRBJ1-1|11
CASSVPSRAFF
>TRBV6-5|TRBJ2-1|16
CASSYSASGYYNEQFF
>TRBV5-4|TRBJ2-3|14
CASSSRGGTDTQYF
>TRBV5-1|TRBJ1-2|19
CASSLLSGGQTIANYGYTF
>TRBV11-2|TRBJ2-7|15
CASSSRLAGDYEQYF
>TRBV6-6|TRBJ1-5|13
CASSYLGAQPQHF
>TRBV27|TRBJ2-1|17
CASKRGGAPNFYNEQFF
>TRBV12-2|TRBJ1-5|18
CASRLGLRAGLSNQPQHF